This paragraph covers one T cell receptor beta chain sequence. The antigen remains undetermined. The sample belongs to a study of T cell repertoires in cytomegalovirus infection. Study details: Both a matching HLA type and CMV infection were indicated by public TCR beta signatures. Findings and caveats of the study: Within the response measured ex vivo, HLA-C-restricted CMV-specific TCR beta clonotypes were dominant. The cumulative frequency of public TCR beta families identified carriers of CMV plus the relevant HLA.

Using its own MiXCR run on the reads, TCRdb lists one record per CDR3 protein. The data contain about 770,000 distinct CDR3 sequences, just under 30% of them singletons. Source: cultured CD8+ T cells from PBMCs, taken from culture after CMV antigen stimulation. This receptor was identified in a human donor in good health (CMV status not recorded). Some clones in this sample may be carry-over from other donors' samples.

CDR3 sequence reads: CANKPGESYNEQFF. The CDR3 DNA sequence: TGTGCCAACAAACCAGGCGAATCCTACAATGAGCAGTTCTTC. V and J are TRBV13 and TRBJ2-1; D is ambiguous. Germline V gene lookup returns CDR1 PRHDT and CDR2 FYEKMQ (reference sequence). V was pared by 10 bases and J by 1 base, with 14 bases between. The CDR3 totals 14 residues. The full variable domain, in which reference TRBV13 and TRBJ2-1 provide the parts outside the CDR3, is AAGVIQSPRHLIKEKRETATLKCYPIPRHDTVYWYQQGPGQDPQFLISFYEKMQSDKGSIPDRFSAQQFSDYHSELNMSSLELGDSALYFCANKPGESYNEQFFGPGTRLTVL.